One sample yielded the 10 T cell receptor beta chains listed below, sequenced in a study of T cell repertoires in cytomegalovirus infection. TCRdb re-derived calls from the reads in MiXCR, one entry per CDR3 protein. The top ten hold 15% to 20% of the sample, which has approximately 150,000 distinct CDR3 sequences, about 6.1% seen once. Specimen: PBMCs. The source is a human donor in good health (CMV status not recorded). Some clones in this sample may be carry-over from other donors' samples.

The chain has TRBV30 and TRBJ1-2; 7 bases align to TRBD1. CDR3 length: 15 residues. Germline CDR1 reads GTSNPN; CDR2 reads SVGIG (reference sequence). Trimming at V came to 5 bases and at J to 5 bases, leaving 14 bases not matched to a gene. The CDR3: CAWFLEGALPYGYTF. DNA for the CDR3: TGTGCCTGGTTCCTCGAGGGGGCCTTACCTTATGGCTACACCTTC.

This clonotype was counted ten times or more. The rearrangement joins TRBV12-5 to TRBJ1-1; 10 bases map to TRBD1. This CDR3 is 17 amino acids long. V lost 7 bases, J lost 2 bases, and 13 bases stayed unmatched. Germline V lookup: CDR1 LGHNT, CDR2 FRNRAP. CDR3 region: CASDPRGQGKTNTEAFF. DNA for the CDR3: TGTGCTAGTGATCCCCGGGGACAGGGGAAAACAAACACTGAAGCTTTCTTT. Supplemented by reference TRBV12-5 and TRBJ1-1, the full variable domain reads DARVTQTPRHKVTEMGQEVTMRCQPILGHNTVFWYRQTMMQGLELLAYFRNRAPLDDSGMPKDRFSAEMPDATLATLKIQPSEPRDSAVYFCASDPRGQGKTNTEAFFGQGTRLTVV.

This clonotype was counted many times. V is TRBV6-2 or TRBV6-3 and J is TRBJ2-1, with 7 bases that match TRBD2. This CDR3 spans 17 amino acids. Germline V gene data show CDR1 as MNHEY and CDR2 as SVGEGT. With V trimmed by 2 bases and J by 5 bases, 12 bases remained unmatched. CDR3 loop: CASSYQAESGGHNEQFF. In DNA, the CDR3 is TGTGCCAGCAGTTACCAAGCGGAGTCGGGGGGACACAATGAGCAGTTCTTC.

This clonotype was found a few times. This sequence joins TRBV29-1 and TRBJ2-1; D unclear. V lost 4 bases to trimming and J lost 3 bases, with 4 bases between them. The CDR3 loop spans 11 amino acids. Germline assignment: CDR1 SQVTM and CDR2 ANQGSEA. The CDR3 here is CSVASYNEQFF. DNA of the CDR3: TGCAGCGTTGCTAGCTACAATGAGCAGTTCTTC.

CDR3 sequence (DNA): TGTGCCATCAGTGACAGGACAGATACGCAGTATTTT. Its translation is CAISDRTDTQYF. The chain combines TRBV10-3 with TRBJ2-3; D gene unclear. This CDR3 spans 12 amino acids. V lost 3 bases and J 3 bases, leaving 4 bases between the germline ends. Germline V gives CDR1 ENHRY, CDR2 SYGVKD.

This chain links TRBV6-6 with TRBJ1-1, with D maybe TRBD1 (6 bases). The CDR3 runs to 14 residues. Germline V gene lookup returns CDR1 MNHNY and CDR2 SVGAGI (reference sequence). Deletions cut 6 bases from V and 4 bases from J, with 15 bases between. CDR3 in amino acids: CASSDRRMGTEAFF. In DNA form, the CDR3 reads TGTGCCAGCAGCGACAGGAGGATGGGCACTGAAGCTTTCTTT.

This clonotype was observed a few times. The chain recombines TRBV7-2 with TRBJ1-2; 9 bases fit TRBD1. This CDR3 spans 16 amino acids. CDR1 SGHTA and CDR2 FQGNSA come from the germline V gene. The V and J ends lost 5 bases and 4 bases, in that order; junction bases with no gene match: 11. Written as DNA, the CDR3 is TGTGCCAGCAGCCTGCAGTCCCGGGACAGGGCCTATGGCTACACCTTC. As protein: CASSLQSRDRAYGYTF.

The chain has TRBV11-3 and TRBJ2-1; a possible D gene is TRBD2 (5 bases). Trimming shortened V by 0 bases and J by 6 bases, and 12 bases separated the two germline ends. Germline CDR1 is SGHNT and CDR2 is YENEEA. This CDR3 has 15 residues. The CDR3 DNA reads TGTGCCAGCAGCTTAGATCGCGGAGGCCCCAATGAGCAGTTCTTC. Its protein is CASSLDRGGPNEQFF.

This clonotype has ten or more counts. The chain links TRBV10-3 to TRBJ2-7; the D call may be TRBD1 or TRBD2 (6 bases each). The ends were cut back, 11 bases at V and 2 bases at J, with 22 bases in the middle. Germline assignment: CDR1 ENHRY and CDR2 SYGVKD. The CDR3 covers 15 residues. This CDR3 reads CAARPSGGAPYEQYF. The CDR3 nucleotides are TGTGCCGCCAGGCCCTCCGGGGGCGCACCCTACGAGCAGTACTTC.

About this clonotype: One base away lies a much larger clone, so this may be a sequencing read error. CDR3 amino acids: CASSFRGRRCTEAFF. The CDR3 nucleotides are TGTGCCAGCAGCTTCCGAGGGCGGCGGTGCACTGAAGCTTTCTTT. The chain carries TRBV6-5 and TRBJ1-1; no firm D call. This CDR3 has 15 residues. Germline lookup yields CDR1 MNHEY and CDR2 SVGAGI. The germline V and J ends were trimmed by 6 bases and 4 bases, with 18 bases remaining between them.